A selection of T cell receptor beta chains follows, all from one sample in a study of T cell responses to AZD1222 COVID-19 vaccine. Sequenced by immunoSEQ multiplex PCR; TCRdb stores in-frame clones only, minus some. The sample includes fewer than 55,000 clones, more than 65% of them seen just once. The sample was peripheral blood, taken on day 0 of MenACWY control vaccination. These receptors all come from an adult in good health. Each CDR3 is given with its conserved first and last residue. The order of the fields is CDR3 protein, CDR3 DNA, D gene, CDR3 length, J gene, clone size, V gene. A D gene is named only where the DNA matches it firmly. Where a row states a size, it is once, few, many or the class of an expanded clone; other rows omit it.

CDR3 protein: CASSDGGGYTF
CDR3 DNA: TGTGCCAGCAGTGATGGTGGTGGCTACACCTTC
D gene: NA
CDR3 length: 11
J gene: TRBJ1-2
clone size: NA
V gene: TRBV25-1

CDR3 protein: CASSKHRENTEAFF
CDR3 DNA: TGTGCCAGCAGTAAGCACAGGGAAAACACTGAAGCTTTCTTT
D gene: NA
CDR3 length: 14
J gene: TRBJ1-1
clone size: NA
V gene: TRBV6-5

CDR3 protein: CASSMPRAKAFF
CDR3 DNA: TGTGCCAGTAGTATGCCTCGGGCTAAAGCTTTCTTT
D gene: NA
CDR3 length: 12
J gene: TRBJ1-1
clone size: NA
V gene: TRBV19

CDR3 protein: CASSSPDRSNTEAFF
CDR3 DNA: TGTGCCAGCAGCTCGCCCGACAGGTCGAACACTGAAGCTTTCTTT
D gene: NA
CDR3 length: 15
J gene: TRBJ1-1
clone size: NA
V gene: TRBV7-9

CDR3 protein: CASSEGADINQPQHF
CDR3 DNA: TGCGCCAGCAGTGAAGGGGCGGATATAAATCAGCCCCAGCATTTT
D gene: NA
CDR3 length: 15
J gene: TRBJ1-5
clone size: NA
V gene: TRBV10-2

CDR3 protein: CASSQSVSPLHF
CDR3 DNA: TGCGCCAGCAGCCAATCTGTCTCACCCCTCCACTTT
D gene: NA
CDR3 length: 12
J gene: TRBJ1-6
clone size: NA
V gene: TRBV4-1

CDR3 protein: CASSQTAAGANSYEQYF
CDR3 DNA: TGTGCCAGCTCACAGACCGCGGCGGGTGCCAACTCCTACGAGCAGTACTTC
D gene: NA
CDR3 length: 17
J gene: TRBJ2-7
clone size: few
V gene: TRBV18

CDR3 protein: CASSEQGGNQPQHF
CDR3 DNA: TGTGCCAGCAGTGAACAGGGAGGCAATCAGCCCCAGCATTTT
D gene: NA
CDR3 length: 14
J gene: TRBJ1-5
clone size: NA
V gene: TRBV6-1

CDR3 protein: CASSLNRDDEQFF
CDR3 DNA: TGCGCCAGCAGCTTGAACAGGGACGATGAGCAGTTCTTC
D gene: NA
CDR3 length: 13
J gene: TRBJ2-1
clone size: NA
V gene: TRBV5-1

CDR3 protein: CASSQVYRRTPLHF
CDR3 DNA: TGTGCCAGCAGCCAAGTTTATAGGCGGACGCCCCTCCACTTT
D gene: NA
CDR3 length: 14
J gene: TRBJ1-6
clone size: NA
V gene: TRBV3-1/TRBV3-2

CDR3 protein: CASRTLSGGEAFF
CDR3 DNA: TGTGCCAGCAGGACCCTTTCGGGAGGAGAAGCTTTCTTT
D gene: NA
CDR3 length: 13
J gene: TRBJ1-1
clone size: NA
V gene: TRBV12-3/TRBV12-4

CDR3 protein: CSASAVANTGELFF
CDR3 DNA: TGCAGTGCTAGTGCCGTCGCGAACACCGGGGAGCTGTTTTTT
D gene: NA
CDR3 length: 14
J gene: TRBJ2-2
clone size: NA
V gene: TRBV20-1

CDR3 protein: CASSQSDRVYGYTF
CDR3 DNA: TGCGCCAGCAGCCAATCGGACAGGGTCTATGGCTACACCTTC
D gene: TRBD1
CDR3 length: 14
J gene: TRBJ1-2
clone size: NA
V gene: TRBV4-1